A single sample is the source of the 30 T cell receptor beta chains below, sequenced in a study of cytomegalovirus exposure and HLA in healthy donors. It was with 60 Vbeta and 13 Jbeta primers that the PCR ran. Assay: immunoSEQ multiplex PCR; the TCRdb copy retains only in-frame clones and omits some. The data show about 70,000 clones, with roughly 85% seen just once and 2% held by the top ten. The sequencing sample was made of PBMCs. The receptors derive from a young woman in good health and CMV-seronegative.

The chain carries TRBV25-1 and TRBJ2-5; 8 bases match TRBD2. The trim removed 3 bases at V and 5 bases at J, leaving 5 bases unmatched. Germline V gives CDR1 MGHDK, CDR2 SYGVNS. The CDR3 consists of 14 residues. The CDR3 protein is CASSDSGLAETQYF. The CDR3 DNA reads as TGTGCCAGCAGTGACTCCGGACTAGCTGAGACCCAGTACTTC.

The J gene is TRBJ2-1, the V gene TRBV29-1; D possibly corresponds to TRBD2 (6 bases). Trimming left V 4 bases short and J 5 bases short, with 15 bases between. This CDR3 comprises 14 residues. Per the germline V gene, CDR1 is SQVTM and CDR2 is ANQGSEA. The CDR3: CSVVLVAANNEQFF. CDR3 sequence (DNA): TGCAGCGTTGTATTGGTAGCGGCAAACAATGAGCAGTTCTTC.

The chain has TRBV5-4 and TRBJ2-3; D gene uncertain. Trimming stripped 5 bases from V and 3 bases from J, with 13 bases between. The CDR3 runs to 14 residues. The germline CDR1 and CDR2 sequences are SGHNT and YYREEE (reference sequence). In DNA form, the CDR3 reads TGTGCCAGCAGATCGGGTATAGAAACAGATACGCAGTATTTT. Its translation: CASRSGIETDTQYF.

The gene calls are TRBV19 and TRBJ2-2; a possible D gene is TRBD1 (6 bases). This CDR3 comprises 16 residues. Trimming pared 3 bases from V and 1 base from J, leaving 12 bases between. CDR1 is LNHDA, CDR2 SQIVND, per germline (reference sequence). The CDR3 DNA sequence: TGTGCCAGTAGTATTAGGGGGACGGTGAACACCGGGGAGCTGTTTTTT. This sequence encodes CASSIRGTVNTGELFF.

The chain couples TRBV7-9 to TRBJ2-7, with D possibly TRBD1 on 6 matching bases. CDR1 is SEHNR and CDR2 is FQNEAQ in the germline V gene (reference sequence). V shed 3 bases and J shed 5 bases, with 17 bases lying between them. This CDR3 spans 15 amino acids. CDR3 in DNA: TGTGCCAGCAGCTTGCTCGGGACAAAGAACGACGAGCAGTACTTC. This sequence encodes CASSLLGTKNDEQYF.

As to this clone: A read error may produce the germline difference seen at one junction end. This sequence joins TRBV7-9 and TRBJ2-7; maybe TRBD2 (6 bases). The CDR3 loop spans 14 amino acids. Germline V CDR1 and CDR2: SEHNR, FQNEAQ (reference sequence). DNA of the CDR3: TGTTCCAGCAGCTTAGGGGTAGGGAGGTACGAGCAGTACTTC. Residues: CSSSLGVGRYEQYF. Drawing the rest from reference TRBV7-9 and TRBJ2-7, the complete variable domain is DTGVSQNPRHKITKRGQNVTFRCDPISEHNRLYWYRQTLGQGPEFLTYFQNEAQLEKSRLLSDRFSAERPKGSFSTLEIQRTEQGDSAMYLCSSSLGVGRYEQYFGPGTRLTVT.

V usage is TRBV30 and J usage is TRBJ2-7, with D perhaps TRBD2 (7 bases). Germline lookup yields CDR1 GTSNPN and CDR2 SVGIG (reference sequence). The CDR3 consists of 14 residues. The V gene lost 2 bases and the J gene lost 2 bases, with 13 bases spanning the gap. The CDR3 coding sequence is TGTGCCTGGAGTCTAGGGGGGGTTACCTACGAGCAGTACTTC. Residues: CAWSLGGVTYEQYF. Drawing the rest from reference TRBV30 and TRBJ2-7, the complete variable domain is SQTIHQWPATLVQPVGSPLSLECTVEGTSNPNLYWYRQAAGRGLQLLFYSVGIGQISSEVPQNLSASRPQDRQFILSSKKLLLSDSGFYLCAWSLGGVTYEQYFGPGTRLTVT.

The chain uses TRBV21-1 and TRBJ2-3; the DNA was not compared with TRBD1, the D call given in the table. TRBV21-1 is shown as a pseudogene. This CDR3 comprises 15 residues. CDR3 region: CASLKGQGDTDTQYF. The CDR3 DNA follows: TGTGCCAGCCTGAAAGGGCAGGGCGACACAGATACGCAGTATTTT.

CDR3 DNA sequence: TGTGCCAGCAGCGTAGGCGGGAGGGCCGCAGAGACCCAGTACTTC. Protein sequence: CASSVGGRAAETQYF. This sequence joins TRBV9 and TRBJ2-5; 9 bases line up with TRBD2. The CDR3 contains 15 residues. V was pared by 0 bases and J by 4 bases, with 4 bases of the junction left unmatched. CDR1 SGDLS and CDR2 YYNGEE come from the germline V gene.

The V call is TRBV7-2, the J call TRBJ2-2; 12 bases align to TRBD2. The CDR3 length is 15 residues. With 2 bases clipped from V and 6 bases from J, the junction kept 1 base outside the gene matches. Germline V CDR1 and CDR2: SGHTA, FQGNSA. The CDR3 bases are TGTGCCAGCAGCTTATGGACTAGCGGGGCCGGGGAGCTGTTTTTT. It yields the protein CASSLWTSGAGELFF. Full variable domain (remainder filled in from reference TRBV7-2 and TRBJ2-2): GAGVSQSPSNKVTEKGKDVELRCDPISGHTALYWYRQSLGQGLEFLIYFQGNSAPDKSGLPSDRFSAERTGGSVSTLTIQRTQQEDSAVYLCASSLWTSGAGELFFGEGSRLTVL.

The chain employs TRBV6-6 and TRBJ1-2, with 7 bases lining up with TRBD1. V dropped 2 bases and J dropped 6; count of bases not matched to a gene: 3. Per germline, CDR1 MNHNY and CDR2 SVGAGI (reference sequence). The CDR3 is made up of 13 amino acids. DNA of the CDR3: TGTGCCAGCAGTTACGACAGGGTTCATGGCTACACCTTC. Protein sequence: CASSYDRVHGYTF.

The J gene is TRBJ1-1, the V gene TRBV19; 12 bases line up with TRBD1. The CDR3 is 15 residues long. The germline gives CDR1 LNHDA, CDR2 SQIVND (reference sequence). V lost 6 bases and J lost 6; bases outside the gene matches: 8. The DNA of the CDR3 is TGTGCCAGTAGCTCATCCGGGACAGGGGGCCCTGAAGCTTTCTTT. Protein sequence: CASSSSGTGGPEAFF. Full variable domain (missing parts from reference TRBV19 and TRBJ1-1): DGGITQSPKYLFRKEGQNVTLSCEQNLNHDAMYWYRQDPGQGLRLIYYSQIVNDFQKGDIAEGYSVSREKKESFPLTVTSAQKNPTAFYLCASSSSGTGGPEAFFGQGTRLTVV.

The rearrangement joins TRBV19 to TRBJ1-1; perhaps TRBD1 as D (6 bases). The CDR3 runs to 14 residues. CDR1 is LNHDA and CDR2 is SQIVND in the germline V gene (reference sequence). V was trimmed by 3 bases and J by 4 bases, leaving 12 bases between them. The chain's CDR3 is CASSIGDMSTEAFF. Written as DNA, the CDR3 is TGTGCCAGTAGTATCGGGGACATGAGCACTGAAGCTTTCTTT.

This clone was seen only once. CDR3 sequence reads: CASRDQSGRTWDEQFF. The CDR3 DNA reads TGTGCCAGTAGGGACCAGAGCGGGAGGACCTGGGATGAGCAGTTCTTC. J is TRBJ2-1 and V is TRBV19; 9 positions agree with TRBD2. This CDR3 is built from 16 residues. From germline, CDR1 is LNHDA and CDR2 SQIVND (reference sequence). J was trimmed by 8 bases and V by 6 bases; bases with no gene match: 14.

The rearrangement links TRBV25-1 to TRBJ1-2; tentatively, D is TRBD1 (5 bases). CDR3 length: 15 amino acids. V gave up 1 base and J gave up 4 bases, with 13 bases separating them. The germline gives CDR1 MGHDK, CDR2 SYGVNS. CDR3 region: CASSEFVRESYGYTF. For the CDR3, the DNA is TGTGCCAGCAGTGAATTTGTCAGGGAAAGCTATGGCTACACCTTC.

This rearrangement joins TRBV27 to TRBJ2-1; 9 nucleotides match TRBD2. This CDR3 spans 17 amino acids. Trimming removed 7 bases from V and 4 bases from J; junction bases left unmatched: 14. CDR1 MNHEY and CDR2 SMNVEV come from the germline V gene (reference sequence). The CDR3 spells CASTPVLTSGVYNEQFF. CDR3 nucleotide sequence: TGTGCCAGCACCCCCGTGCTGACTAGCGGTGTTTACAATGAGCAGTTCTTC.

The chain couples TRBV28 to TRBJ2-1; the match to TRBD2 covers 8 bases. The germline CDR1 and CDR2 sequences are MDHEN and SYDVKM. The CDR3 extends over 17 amino acids. J lost 6 bases, V lost 3 bases, and 13 bases had no gene match. CDR3 amino acids: CASSFWGEREYTNEQFF. The CDR3 DNA follows: TGTGCCAGCAGTTTTTGGGGGGAGCGGGAGTACACCAATGAGCAGTTCTTC.

In DNA, the CDR3 is TGTGCCAGCAGTTTATTATTCCGGACAGGAGGGGCAGATACGCAGTATTTT. Its protein product is CASSLLFRTGGADTQYF. J is TRBJ2-3 and V is TRBV27; D may be TRBD1 (7 bases). Trimming left V 1 base short and J 4 bases short, with 18 bases between. This CDR3 region has 17 residues. Germline values: CDR1 MNHEY, CDR2 SMNVEV (reference sequence).

The chain is built from TRBV4-3 and TRBJ2-2; 11 bases fit TRBD2. The junction had 3 bases not matched to a gene; V was cut back by 1 base and J by 8 bases. Germline CDR1 reads LGHNA; CDR2 reads YSLEER. This CDR3 has 15 residues. For the CDR3, the DNA is TGCGCCAGCAGCCAAGCGACTAGCGGGATGGGGGAGCTGTTTTTT. Its protein product is CASSQATSGMGELFF.

With respect to this clone: The junction does not match germline at one end; this may be a read error. The same CDR3 arises from other DNA sequences in this sample as well. The chain has TRBV19 and TRBJ2-3; unclear D gene. Germline lookup yields CDR1 LNHDA and CDR2 SQIVND (reference sequence). The CDR3 has 15 residues. CDR3 region: CASSTNYRGSDTQYF. CDR3 DNA sequence: TGCGCCAGTAGTACCAATTATCGAGGATCAGATACGCAGTATTTT.

The chain uses TRBV4-1 and TRBJ2-3; tentatively, D is TRBD1 (6 bases). The CDR3 covers 13 residues. V lost 0 bases and J lost 9, with 10 bases in between. The germline V gene has CDR1 MGHRA and CDR2 YSYEKL. This chain's CDR3 is CASSQERTGTQYF. CDR3 coding DNA: TGCGCCAGCAGCCAAGAGAGAACAGGGACGCAGTATTTT.

The V and J genes are TRBV6-1 and TRBJ2-7; TRBD1 matches 7 bases. This CDR3 is built from 12 residues. V was clipped by 6 bases and J by 2 bases; unmatched bases: 1. Germline V gives CDR1 MNHNS, CDR2 SASEGT. CDR3 coding DNA: TGTGCCAGCAGCGACAGGGCCTACGAGCAGTACTTC. This encodes CASSDRAYEQYF.

This clone was counted once. The genes are TRBV30 and TRBJ2-7, with 7 bases matching TRBD1. This CDR3 is 14 amino acids long. Germline trimming cut 3 bases from V and 0 bases from J; bases unmatched to any gene: 5. Germline V lookup: CDR1 GTSNPN, CDR2 SVGIG (reference sequence). DNA of the CDR3: TGTGCCTGGAGAGCAGGACAGGACTCCTACGAGCAGTACTTC. It encodes CAWRAGQDSYEQYF.

This clone has just one count. This sequence joins TRBV7-3 and TRBJ2-5; D is undetermined. Germline CDR1 and CDR2: SGHTA and FQGTGA. The CDR3 length is 13 residues. V dropped 5 bases and J dropped 2 bases, with 9 bases sitting between them. The chain's CDR3 is CASSAQSQETQYF. In DNA, the CDR3 is TGTGCCAGCAGCGCACAGAGTCAAGAGACCCAGTACTTC.

The chain has TRBV7-3 and TRBJ2-2; TRBD2 aligns across 10 bases. The CDR3 length is 17 residues. Losses at the gene ends were 2 bases for V and 7 bases for J; bases not matched to a gene: 10. Germline CDR1 SGHTA, CDR2 FQGTGA. The CDR3 region has the DNA TGTGCCAGCAGCTTACTCCTAGCGGGAGCTCTCGGCGGGGAGCTGTTTTTT. The encoded protein is CASSLLLAGALGGELFF. The complete variable domain, with remaining parts taken from reference TRBV7-3 and TRBJ2-2, reads GAGVSQTPSNKVTEKGKYVELRCDPISGHTALYWYRQSLGQGPEFLIYFQGTGAADDSGLPNDRFFAVRPEGSVSTLKIQRTERGDSAVYLCASSLLLAGALGGELFFGEGSRLTVL.

The genes are TRBV28 and TRBJ2-7; possibly TRBD2 for D (6 bases). The CDR3 is 12 residues long. Germline-derived CDR1 and CDR2 are MDHEN and SYDVKM. Trimming cost V 3 bases and J 6 bases, with 9 bases left between them. The CDR3 coding sequence is TGTGCCAGCAGTTTGTACGGGGGCGAGCAGTACTTC. Encoded protein: CASSLYGGEQYF.

The rearrangement joins TRBV6-1 to TRBJ2-5; D may be TRBD1 (6 bases). The J call is uncertain, as TRBJ2-7 better fits the DNA end. This CDR3 is built from 15 residues. Germline assignment: CDR1 MNHNS and CDR2 SASEGT. CDR3 residues: CASSAGQGFIYEQYF. The CDR3 coding sequence is TGTGCCAGCAGTGCCGGGCAGGGGTTCATCTACGAGCAGTACTTC.

This clone is large within its sample. The same CDR3 is also encoded by other DNA sequences in this sample. V gene TRBV5-1 combines with J gene TRBJ1-4; D call uncertain. The germline CDR1 and CDR2 sequences are SGHRS and YFSETQ. Trimming took 7 bases from V and 6 from J, leaving 19 bases between them. CDR3 length: 15 residues. CDR3 region: CASRLTRDLHEKLFF. CDR3 in DNA: TGCGCCAGCCGCCTTACGCGCGATCTTCATGAAAAACTGTTTTTT.

The CDR3 bases are TGTGCCAGCAGCCCTAGATTGAGGGCAGCTAACACTGAAGCTTTCTTT. This encodes CASSPRLRAANTEAFF. V is TRBV7-2 and J is TRBJ1-1; D is undetermined. This CDR3 spans 16 amino acids. The germline V gene encodes CDR1 SGHTA and CDR2 FQGNSA. The V end lost 5 bases, the J end lost 2 bases, and 18 bases lay between the germline ends.

There are a few counts of this clone. The rearrangement joins TRBV5-6 to TRBJ2-1; 8 nucleotides match TRBD1. The germline V gene has CDR1 SGHDT and CDR2 YYEEEE. V shed 0 bases and J 6 bases; nucleotides not matched to a gene: 5. The CDR3 is made up of 15 amino acids. CDR3 region: CASSLGTGLSNEQFF. CDR3 bases: TGTGCCAGCAGCTTGGGGACAGGGCTGTCCAATGAGCAGTTCTTC.